The subject of this entry is one T cell receptor beta chain. Germline values: CDR1 SGDLS, CDR2 YYNGEE. This CDR3 has 12 residues. Trimming shortened V by 7 bases and J by 3 bases, and 10 bases separated the two germline ends. These data come from a study of regulatory T cells in long-lasting Graves disease. For TCR beta, libraries came from iRepertoire HTBI primers and Arm-PCR of CDR3 regions. TCRdb called the multiplex PCR reads again in MiXCR, with one record for every CDR3 protein. There are 400,000 to 500,000 distinct CDR3 sequences in the sample; more than 12% occur only once, and approximately 15% lies in the top ten. Time point reported: newly diagnosed GD, antithyroid drugs for less than 3 months. PBMCs provided the RNA from which the TCR library was made. The data also belong to a second study, concerning T cells in Graves' hyperthyroidism and ophthalmopathy.

The sequence derives from a woman in her thirties with Graves disease. The chain uses TRBV9 and TRBJ1-2, with D possibly being TRBD1 (5 bases). Sequenced material: peripheral blood mononuclear cells (PBMCs), taken at new diagnosis, from a patient treated with antithyroid drugs. The chain's CDR3 is CASLGAHYGYTF. The CDR3, as DNA: TGTGCCAGCTTAGGGGCCCACTATGGCTACACCTTC.